This T cell receptor beta chain was retrieved from a study of blood T cell repertoires in COVID-19. Overall study: Nucleic acid was either cDNA or gDNA, and it came from T cells, B-cell-depleted T cells, or PBMCs.

Ages ranged from roughly 18 to 100 years, with residence in about 24 US areas. Assignments of participants to cohorts depended upon their own reported clinical history. As processed by the authors: Reference gene primers were amplified, and this amplification served to estimate nucleated cell counts. Here immunoSEQ multiplex PCR was the method, and the copy in TCRdb shows in-frame clones only, minus some. The V and J calls and clone size come from that table; D and trimming were worked out from the DNA. The table has approximately 300,000 clones, almost 90% seen once. This clone was seen once. The CDR3 covers 16 residues.

The receptor comes from a woman aged 18-35 years with acute COVID-19. The chain links TRBV21-1 to TRBJ2-2; TRBD2, as called in the table, went unchecked against the DNA. TRBV21-1 is given as a pseudogene. Input material: PBMCs or T cells enriched from blood (not recorded which). CDR3 in amino acids: CASSNRSGRATGELFF. Written as DNA, the CDR3 is TGTGCCAGCAGCAACCGGAGCGGGAGGGCCACCGGGGAGCTGTTTTTT.